The rows below give T cell receptor beta chains drawn from one sample of a study of shared clonotypes between healthy human individuals. Sequencing used immunoSEQ multiplex PCR; TCRdb keeps in-frame clones, though not all of them. The sample carries roughly 550,000 clones, over 95% recorded once. Sequences were obtained from naive CD8+ T cells sorted from blood. Receptors were obtained from a woman aged 30 to 39 in good health. Each CDR3 is given without its conserved first and last residue. The D gene is left open where the match is weak.

D gene	J gene	V gene	CDR3 protein
-	TRBJ1-2	TRBV6-1	ASSEDVDAYGYT
-	TRBJ2-7	TRBV27	ASSFSWGERGYEQY
-	TRBJ1-6	TRBV4-1	ASSQDRGSSPLH
-	TRBJ1-2	TRBV27	ASSLGEASGYT
-	TRBJ2-5	TRBV9	ASSNPQETQY
TRBD2	TRBJ2-1	TRBV30	AWSVLAGEVRNEQF
-	TRBJ2-7	TRBV4-1	ASSQNRDTYEQY
TRBD2	TRBJ2-5	TRBV11-1	ASSNPGLAGDETQY
-	TRBJ2-2	TRBV27	ASSLLNPRYTGELF
-	TRBJ2-6	TRBV28	ASSSSPSGSGANVLT
-	TRBJ2-1	TRBV13	ASSLADNGQQF
-	TRBJ2-7	TRBV2	ASTESVSYEQY
TRBD2	TRBJ2-7	TRBV5-5	ASSFRAGPPGEQY
TRBD1	TRBJ2-7	TRBV28	ASGDRVDPASEQY
-	TRBJ2-7	TRBV5-6	ASSLGGLLSPYEQY
TRBD1	TRBJ2-7	TRBV4-1	ASSLRQGAYEQY
-	TRBJ2-7	TRBV5-6	ASSLGGSHEQY
-	-	TRBV7-7	ASSDGQGYEQY
-	TRBJ2-7	TRBV28	ASSFPRGGSYEQY
TRBD2	TRBJ2-7	TRBV27	ASRVAGGPWEQY
TRBD1	TRBJ2-4	TRBV11-2	ASSFSGQGIELAKNIQY
TRBD1	TRBJ1-1	TRBV2	ASSQDRLGTEAF
-	TRBJ1-2	TRBV6-1	ASLDSPNYGYT
-	TRBJ1-2	TRBV28	ASSLEGGYGYT
TRBD1	TRBJ2-7	TRBV14	ASSQWGQGAITYEQY
-	TRBJ1-5	TRBV7-8	ASSSQPGSNQPQH
-	TRBJ2-1	TRBV9	ASSVANVRSYNEQF
-	TRBJ2-2	TRBV7-9	ASSVAGENTGELF
-	TRBJ2-7	TRBV19	ASSWGLAASYEQY
-	TRBJ1-4	TRBV4-1	ASSQGVGYPATNEKLF
-	TRBJ2-1	TRBV18	ASSPRETLWDDNEQF
TRBD2	TRBJ2-7	TRBV2	ASSEDGTSGRVYEQY
-	TRBJ2-2	TRBV4-2	ASSQDPSLGGELF
TRBD2	TRBJ2-7	TRBV4-2	ASSQEKAGVSYEQY
-	TRBJ2-7	TRBV7-9	ASSLTGTGEQY
-	TRBJ1-2	TRBV27	ASSFGGNAYGYT
-	TRBJ2-3	TRBV5-6	ASSLGNTQY
TRBD2	TRBJ2-2	TRBV7-8	ASSLGLAGTGELF
TRBD1	TRBJ2-7	TRBV5-4	ASSLEGTGEGYEQY
-	TRBJ2-1	TRBV5-1	ASSLSGPFNEQF
TRBD2	TRBJ2-1	TRBV7-9	ASSRTSGRDNEQF
-	TRBJ2-1	TRBV7-9	ASSRGSNEQF
-	TRBJ2-5	TRBV5-1	ASSPGLGSREETQY
-	TRBJ2-1	TRBV19	ASSVTSYQYNEQF
-	TRBJ2-1	TRBV10-3	AVLPEDYNEQF
-	TRBJ2-1	TRBV5-6	ASRDGPYNEQF
TRBD2	TRBJ2-7	TRBV2	ASRWTSGSPGYEQY
-	TRBJ2-7	TRBV2	ASLLDRQTYEQY
-	TRBJ2-7	TRBV4-1	ASSQDRTPLGTYEQY
-	TRBJ2-1	TRBV5-4	ASSLGPGAGVREQF
TRBD1	TRBJ2-7	TRBV29-1	SAETGTDYEQY
-	TRBJ2-3	TRBV7-9	ASSMITDTQY
TRBD1	TRBJ1-2	TRBV27	ASRTGGYGYT
-	TRBJ2-2	TRBV9	ASSLNWNTGELF
-	TRBJ2-7	TRBV2	ASSFFHEQY
-	TRBJ1-2	TRBV6-1	ASSREASYGYT
-	TRBJ2-7	TRBV10-2	ASRSYEQY
TRBD2	TRBJ2-3	TRBV4-2	ASSQVVSGLAGGTDTQY
-	TRBJ2-1	TRBV4-1	ASRPTGTKWNNEQF